The entry below describes one T cell receptor (beta chain). These data come from a study of cytomegalovirus exposure and HLA in healthy donors. Study-wide context: An early release of data contained about 85 million unique TCRs, which came from HLA-typed donors.

PCR employed 60 Vbeta and 13 Jbeta primers. Sequencing was performed with immunoSEQ multiplex PCR; in TCRdb, only in-frame clones are kept and a portion is missing. The table lists approximately 100,000 clones, about 80% of them singletons. CDR3 length: 15 residues. Germline assignment: CDR1 SGHTA and CDR2 FQGTGA. V was trimmed by 2 bases and J by 4 bases, leaving 14 bases between them. The chain carries TRBV7-3 and TRBJ1-2; maybe TRBD1 (5 bases). The sequence came from a female donor in good health and CMV-seropositive. Input material: PBMCs. The CDR3, as DNA: TGTGCCAGCAGCTTAGATGGCCCGGGGGGCTATGGCTACACCTTC. Residues: CASSLDGPGGYGYTF.